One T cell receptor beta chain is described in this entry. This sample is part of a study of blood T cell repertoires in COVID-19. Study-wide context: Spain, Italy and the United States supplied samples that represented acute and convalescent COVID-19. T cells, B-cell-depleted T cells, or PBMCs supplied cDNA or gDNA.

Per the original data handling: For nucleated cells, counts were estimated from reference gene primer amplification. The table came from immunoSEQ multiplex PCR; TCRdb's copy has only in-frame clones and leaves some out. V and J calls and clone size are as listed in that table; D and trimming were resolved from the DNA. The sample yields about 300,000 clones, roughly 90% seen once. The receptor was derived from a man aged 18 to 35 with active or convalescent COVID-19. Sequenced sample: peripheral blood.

CDR3 amino acids: CASSHRGGAHEQFF. As DNA, the CDR3 is TGTGCCAGCAGCCATCGCGGGGGGGCCCATGAGCAGTTCTTC. This chain connects TRBV3-1 (or the pseudogene TRBV3-2) to TRBJ2-1, with 9 bases fitting TRBD2. CDR1 is LGHDT, CDR2 YNNKEL, per germline (reference sequence). The CDR3 covers 14 residues. The V and J ends lost 3 bases and 8 bases, in that order; junction bases with no gene match: 5.